These 30 T cell receptor beta chains were sequenced from one sample in a study of cytomegalovirus exposure and HLA in healthy donors. The PCR used 60 Vbeta and 13 Jbeta primers. This table comes from immunoSEQ multiplex PCR, and its TCRdb copy is limited to in-frame clones, with some not included. The sample holds roughly 90,000 clones; around 82% are singletons and the top ten take under 2.5%. Material: PBMCs. The receptors here all came from a man between 18 and 29 years old in good health and CMV-seronegative.

This sequence joins TRBV6-5 and TRBJ1-1; 10 nucleotides agree with TRBD1. The V gene's germline CDR1 is MNHEY and CDR2 SVGAGI. This CDR3 is built from 14 residues. V dropped 7 bases and J dropped 7; count of bases not matched to a gene: 9. In nucleotides, the CDR3 is TGTGCCAGCACCGAAGGGACAGGGGTTGGTGAAGCTTTCTTT. As protein: CASTEGTGVGEAFF.

The gene calls are TRBV5-4 and TRBJ2-7; D perhaps matches TRBD1 (6 bases). The V end was cut by 4 bases, the J end by 0 bases, with 17 bases between. Germline V gives CDR1 SGHNT, CDR2 YYREEE (reference sequence). CDR3 length equals 16 residues. CDR3 nucleotide sequence: TGTGCCAGCAGCACAATAGGACGGGACACCTCCTACGAGCAGTACTTC. Amino acids: CASSTIGRDTSYEQYF.

The chain couples TRBV4-2 to TRBJ2-7, with D unresolved. Per germline, CDR1 LGHNA and CDR2 YNFKEQ. The CDR3 is 13 amino acids. Trimming shortened V by 0 bases and J by 0 bases, and 3 bases separated the two germline ends. For the CDR3, the DNA is TGTGCCAGCAGCCAAGAGAGCTCCTACGAGCAGTACTTC. Protein: CASSQESSYEQYF.

The chain has TRBV6-5 and TRBJ1-5; 7 nucleotides line up with TRBD1. V lost 6 bases, J lost 10 bases, and 6 bases stayed unmatched. This CDR3 contains 12 residues. Germline lookup yields CDR1 MNHEY and CDR2 SVGAGI. The CDR3 is CASSTQGRPQHF. The CDR3 DNA is TGTGCCAGCAGCACACAGGGGAGACCCCAGCATTTT.

This clone showed up just once. The chain joins TRBV6-5 to TRBJ1-1; D is unclear. V was trimmed by 2 bases and J by 2 bases, leaving 12 bases between them. The CDR3 sequence is 15 residues long. CDR1 and CDR2 (germline): MNHEY, SVGAGI. The CDR3 protein is CASSYVPGGNTEAFF. The CDR3, as DNA: TGTGCCAGCAGTTACGTCCCGGGAGGCAACACTGAAGCTTTCTTT.

Comments on this clone: At one of its ends the junction is not consistent with the germline gene, which may arise from a read error. The V gene is TRBV7-9, the J gene TRBJ2-7; no clear D. In germline, CDR1 is SEHNR, CDR2 FQNEAQ (reference sequence). The CDR3 consists of 12 residues. The CDR3 loop is CSSSPPSYEQYF. The CDR3 DNA follows: TGTTCCAGCAGCCCCCCTAGCTACGAGCAGTACTTC.

V is TRBV9 and J is TRBJ2-2; D gene uncertain. Trimming cost V 0 bases and J 7 bases, with 13 bases left between them. Germline-derived CDR1 and CDR2 are SGDLS and YYNGEE. The CDR3 is 15 residues long. CDR3 nucleotides: TGTGCCAGCAGCGTAGCTTTGGCTTCTCACGGGGAGCTGTTTTTT. This encodes CASSVALASHGELFF.

The chain combines TRBV7-7 with TRBJ2-7; 9 bases are shared with TRBD1. After removal of 2 bases from V and 2 bases from J, the junction contained 1 base not matched to a gene. CDR3 size: 14 residues. Per germline, CDR1 SSHAT and CDR2 FNYEAQ (reference sequence). DNA for the CDR3: TGTGCCAGCAGCTTAAGACAGGGGGCCTACGAGCAGTACTTC. Translating it yields CASSLRQGAYEQYF.

The rearrangement joins TRBV18 to TRBJ2-1; 9 bases map to TRBD2. Germline CDR1 and CDR2: KGHSH and LQKENI. This CDR3 is built from 15 residues. The V segment lost 6 bases and the J segment 7 bases; nucleotides outside the gene matches: 10. The CDR3 spells CASSSGLAGFNEQFF. The DNA for the CDR3 is TGTGCCAGCTCCTCGGGACTAGCAGGATTTAATGAGCAGTTCTTC.

Only a few counts were recorded for this clone. This chain connects TRBV19 to TRBJ2-6, with D unresolved. The CDR3 spans 15 residues. Trimming cost V 8 bases and J 6 bases, with 17 bases left between them. CDR1 is LNHDA, CDR2 SQIVND, per germline (reference sequence). In DNA, the CDR3 is TGTGCCAGTTCCCTGTTCCCGGTAGAGGCCAACGTCCTGACTTTC. Amino acid sequence: CASSLFPVEANVLTF.

The chain carries TRBV5-1 and TRBJ2-5, with D perhaps matching TRBD1 (5 bases). The end of the DNA fits TRBJ2-7 better, so the J call may be wrong. Per germline, CDR1 SGHRS and CDR2 YFSETQ. The CDR3 runs 12 residues. The CDR3 DNA reads TGCGCCAGCAGCTCACAGGACCTCGAGCAGTACTTC. Amino acid sequence: CASSSQDLEQYF.

The CDR3 spells CASSSWTSPNTGELFF. The CDR3 coding sequence is TGTGCCAGCAGCTCCTGGACTAGCCCGAACACCGGGGAGCTGTTTTTT. This chain connects TRBV7-2 to TRBJ2-2, with TRBD2 identical over 8 bases. The CDR3 contains 16 residues. With 4 bases clipped from V and 0 bases from J, the junction kept 4 bases outside the gene matches. The germline CDR1 and CDR2 sequences are SGHTA and FQGNSA. Full variable domain (outside the CDR3, taken from reference TRBV7-2 and TRBJ2-2): GAGVSQSPSNKVTEKGKDVELRCDPISGHTALYWYRQSLGQGLEFLIYFQGNSAPDKSGLPSDRFSAERTGGSVSTLTIQRTQQEDSAVYLCASSSWTSPNTGELFFGEGSRLTVL.

This clone was picked up a small number of times. The V call is TRBV18, the J call TRBJ1-6; tentatively, D is TRBD1 (5 bases). The CDR3 has 14 residues. Germline CDR1 KGHSH, CDR2 LQKENI. The V and J ends lost 3 bases and 9 bases respectively, with 12 bases between them. The DNA of the CDR3 is TGTGCCAGCTCACCCGGCCAGGGATCTTCACCCCTCCACTTT. Protein product: CASSPGQGSSPLHF.

This clone came up a few times. The J gene is TRBJ1-5, the V gene TRBV28, with a possible D match to TRBD1 (6 bases). CDR1 and CDR2 from the germline V gene are MDHEN and SYDVKM. CDR3 length: 15 residues. V was pared by 2 bases and J by 4 bases, with 12 bases between. CDR3 DNA: TGTGCCAGCAGTTTACCTGACAGGCTGAATCAGCCCCAGCATTTT. Amino acid sequence: CASSLPDRLNQPQHF.

The gene calls are TRBV5-6 and TRBJ1-3, with unresolved D. Between the trimmed V and J ends, which lost 2 bases and 4 bases, there was a span of 13 bases. This CDR3 is built from 15 residues. Germline loops: CDR1 SGHDT, CDR2 YYEEEE. This CDR3 is CASSFRPGLGNTIYF. The DNA of the CDR3 is TGTGCCAGCAGCTTCAGACCCGGGTTGGGAAACACCATATATTTT.

This clone was counted once. The V call is TRBV15, the J call TRBJ1-1, with D perhaps TRBD1 (5 bases). V shed 3 bases and J shed 3 bases, with 8 bases lying between them. The germline V gene has CDR1 LNHNV and CDR2 YYDKDF (reference sequence). CDR3 size: 13 residues. The CDR3 protein is CATSSLTDTEAFF. As DNA, the CDR3 is TGTGCCACCAGCAGTCTGACAGACACTGAAGCTTTCTTT. Filled out from reference TRBV15 and TRBJ1-1, the complete variable domain reads DAMVIQNPRYQVTQFGKPVTLSCSQTLNHNVMYWYQQKSSQAPKLLFHYYDKDFNNEADTPDNFQSRRPNTSFCFLDIRSPGLGDTAMYLCATSSLTDTEAFFGQGTRLTVV.

This chain connects TRBV7-3 to TRBJ1-1; 8 positions match TRBD1. Germline-derived CDR1 and CDR2 are SGHTA and FQGTGA. Trimming at V came to 5 bases and at J to 2 bases, leaving 7 bases not matched to a gene. This CDR3 comprises 15 residues. CDR3 bases: TGTGCCAGCAGCCTAGGGACAGGCGATAACACTGAAGCTTTCTTT. Translating gives CASSLGTGDNTEAFF.

The CDR3 loop is CASSIPGQGPRGYTF. CDR3 bases: TGTGCCAGTAGTATCCCCGGACAGGGCCCTAGGGGCTACACCTTC. The J gene is TRBJ1-2, the V gene TRBV19; TRBD1 aligns across 8 bases. Germline V lookup: CDR1 LNHDA, CDR2 SQIVND (reference sequence). The CDR3 extends over 15 amino acids. V was pared by 3 bases and J by 8 bases, with 11 bases of the junction left unmatched. The full variable domain, rest sourced from reference TRBV19 and TRBJ1-2, is DGGITQSPKYLFRKEGQNVTLSCEQNLNHDAMYWYRQDPGQGLRLIYYSQIVNDFQKGDIAEGYSVSREKKESFPLTVTSAQKNPTAFYLCASSIPGQGPRGYTFGSGTRLTVV.

V is TRBV5-1 and J is TRBJ2-5, with TRBD2 matching 8 bases. This CDR3 is 13 amino acids long. The V and J ends lost 7 bases and 3 bases, in that order; junction bases with no gene match: 5. Germline CDR1 reads SGHRS; CDR2 reads YFSETQ. CDR3 loop: CASREGPEETQYF. In nucleotides, the CDR3 is TGCGCCAGCCGGGAGGGTCCCGAAGAGACCCAGTACTTC.

This clone came up a few times. The chain joins TRBV6-1 to TRBJ1-1, with 8 bases aligning to TRBD1. Germline values: CDR1 MNHNS, CDR2 SASEGT. V was pared by 5 bases and J by 2 bases, with 7 bases of the junction left unmatched. CDR3 length: 15 residues. Here the CDR3 DNA reads TGTGCCAGCAGTACGGGACAGGATTTTAACACTGAAGCTTTCTTT. Protein product: CASSTGQDFNTEAFF.

The chain recombines TRBV9 with TRBJ1-3, with 8 bases lining up with TRBD1. Germline lookup yields CDR1 SGDLS and CDR2 YYNGEE. The length of the CDR3 is 16 residues. The J segment lost 0 bases and the V segment lost 4 bases, leaving 6 bases of the junction unmatched. The CDR3 DNA reads TGTGCCAGCAGCTCCGGACAGGGCCACTCTGGAAACACCATATATTTT. The encoded protein is CASSSGQGHSGNTIYF.

The chain recombines TRBV7-6 with TRBJ2-1; 8 bases align to TRBD2. After removal of 5 bases from V and 4 bases from J, the junction contained 13 bases not matched to a gene. The CDR3 is 17 amino acids. The germline V gene encodes CDR1 SGHVS and CDR2 FNYEAQ. In nucleotides, the CDR3 is TGTGCCAGCAGCGACCACGCGCGGACTAGCCCATACAATGAGCAGTTCTTC. This gives the protein CASSDHARTSPYNEQFF.

The chain has TRBV19 and TRBJ1-6, with D possibly TRBD1 on 6 matching bases. Germline CDR1 is LNHDA and CDR2 is SQIVND (reference sequence). This CDR3 contains 12 residues. The V end was cut by 7 bases, the J end by 14 bases, with 15 bases between. The CDR3 DNA is TGTGCCAGTACCCTGGGGGGGGCATCCCTCCACTTT. This translates into CASTLGGASLHF. The full variable domain, rest sourced from reference TRBV19 and TRBJ1-6, is DGGITQSPKYLFRKEGQNVTLSCEQNLNHDAMYWYRQDPGQGLRLIYYSQIVNDFQKGDIAEGYSVSREKKESFPLTVTSAQKNPTAFYLCASTLGGASLHFGNGTRLTVT.

V usage is TRBV11-3 and J usage is TRBJ2-1; possible D gene TRBD2, 7 bases. Trimming took off 1 base at V and 8 bases at J, with 9 bases between the two ends. CDR3 length: 13 residues. Germline CDR1 and CDR2: SGHNT and YENEEA. CDR3 region: CASSLAGGDEQFF. As DNA, the CDR3 is TGTGCCAGCAGCTTAGCGGGGGGCGATGAGCAGTTCTTC.

In its sample, this clone was seen a few times. The rearrangement uses TRBV13 and TRBJ2-1; 8 bases match TRBD2. This CDR3 has 16 amino acids. V lost 4 bases, J lost 7 bases, and 12 bases stayed unmatched. Germline V gene lookup returns CDR1 PRHDT and CDR2 FYEKMQ (reference sequence). In nucleotides, the CDR3 is TGTGCCAGCAGCTCCCGGAGGCGGGGGGAGGTGAATGAGCAGTTCTTC. Amino acids: CASSSRRRGEVNEQFF.

This chain connects TRBV5-1 to TRBJ1-5; 7 bases match TRBD1. Germline V CDR1 and CDR2: SGHRS, YFSETQ. There are 15 residues in the CDR3. V shed 4 bases and J 16 bases; nucleotides not matched to a gene: 20. CDR3 sequence: CASSQEPGGFRRLHF. CDR3 bases: TGCGCCAGCAGCCAGGAGCCAGGGGGGTTTAGGCGTCTACATTTT. The whole variable domain, remainder taken from reference TRBV5-1 and TRBJ1-5, is KAGVTQTPRYLIKTRGQQVTLSCSPISGHRSVSWYQQTPGQGLQFLFEYFSETQRNKGNFPGRFSGRQFSNSRSEMNVSTLELGDSALYLCASSQEPGGFRRLHFGDGTRLSIL.

V and J are TRBV6-4 and TRBJ2-6, with 10 nucleotides matching TRBD1. The junction had 3 bases not matched to a gene; V was cut back by 5 bases and J by 2 bases. CDR1 is MRHNA, CDR2 SNTAGT, per germline. The CDR3 spans 16 residues. The CDR3 region has the DNA TGTGCCAGCAGTCCGACAGGGGGCACTGGGGCCAACGTCCTGACTTTC. This sequence encodes CASSPTGGTGANVLTF.

The chain carries TRBV27 and TRBJ1-1; 7 nucleotides line up with TRBD1. This CDR3 is built from 14 residues. Germline CDR1 is MNHEY and CDR2 is SMNVEV (reference sequence). V was pared by 8 bases and J by 2 bases, with 8 bases of the junction left unmatched. CDR3 protein: CASSDRDRNTEAFF. The CDR3 bases are TGTGCCAGCTCCGACCGGGACAGAAACACTGAAGCTTTCTTT.

This clone was counted between two and nine times. The chain links TRBV5-1 to TRBJ2-3, with D perhaps matching TRBD2 (7 bases). V was cut by 0 bases and J by 3 bases, with 11 bases left in between. Germline CDR1 and CDR2: SGHRS and YFSETQ. CDR3 size: 15 residues. The CDR3 DNA is TGCGCCAGCAGCTTGGTGGGGGGGCGGACAGATACGCAGTATTTT. The encoded protein is CASSLVGGRTDTQYF.

This chain connects TRBV18 to TRBJ2-2, with 9 bases matching TRBD1. Germline CDR1 and CDR2: KGHSH and LQKENI. V was clipped by 3 bases and J by 3 bases; unmatched bases: 2. The CDR3 spans 15 residues. The CDR3 region is CASSPGQGDTGELFF. CDR3 nucleotides: TGTGCCAGCTCACCGGGACAGGGCGACACCGGGGAGCTGTTTTTT.